The next 27 T cell receptor beta chains were all read from a single sample in a study of cytomegalovirus exposure and HLA in healthy donors. The PCR contained 60 Vbeta and 13 Jbeta primers. Clones were read by immunoSEQ multiplex PCR, and TCRdb kept only the in-frame ones, dropping some. The sample comprises roughly 140,000 clones, 50% to 75% of which are singletons, and 3% rests with the top ten. Sample: PBMCs. All receptors derive from a woman under 40 in good health and CMV-seropositive.

This chain uses TRBV19 with TRBJ2-5; TRBD2 agrees at 13 bases. V dropped 6 bases and J dropped 5; count of bases not matched to a gene: 6. The CDR3 spans 15 residues. CDR1 is LNHDA and CDR2 is SQIVND in the germline V gene (reference sequence). DNA of the CDR3: TGTGCCAGTAGAGCAGGGACTAGCGGGAAGGAGACCCAGTACTTC. The encoded protein is CASRAGTSGKETQYF. Variable domain in full (rest from reference TRBV19 and TRBJ2-5): DGGITQSPKYLFRKEGQNVTLSCEQNLNHDAMYWYRQDPGQGLRLIYYSQIVNDFQKGDIAEGYSVSREKKESFPLTVTSAQKNPTAFYLCASRAGTSGKETQYFGPGTRLLVL.

The V call is TRBV6-5, the J call TRBJ2-2, with D maybe TRBD2 (6 bases). Trimming left V 7 bases short and J 5 bases short, with 17 bases between. The CDR3 has 15 residues. Germline-derived CDR1 and CDR2 are MNHEY and SVGAGI. CDR3 DNA: TGTGCCAGCATCCCCGGTTCGGGGGTGACCGGGGAGCTGTTTTTT. As protein: CASIPGSGVTGELFF.

The chain combines TRBV27 with TRBJ2-7, with 12 bases lining up with TRBD2. This CDR3 has 15 amino acids. The J segment lost 5 bases and the V segment lost 5 bases, leaving 7 bases of the junction unmatched. CDR1 is MNHEY and CDR2 is SMNVEV in the germline V gene (reference sequence). The CDR3 loop reads CASSARLAGADEQYF. The CDR3 DNA follows: TGTGCCAGCAGTGCCCGACTAGCGGGAGCCGACGAGCAGTACTTC.

The chain joins TRBV2 to TRBJ2-5; TRBD1 matches at 7 bases. The ends lost 10 bases at V and 3 bases at J; junction bases unmatched: 5. The length of the CDR3 is 12 residues. Germline CDR1 SNHLY, CDR2 FYNNEI. The CDR3 sequence is CAKRDSKETQYF. The CDR3 coding sequence is TGTGCCAAACGGGACAGTAAAGAGACCCAGTACTTC.

This chain links TRBV11-3 with TRBJ2-3; D is ambiguous. V was pared by 3 bases and J by 0 bases, with 7 bases between. Germline V gives CDR1 SGHNT, CDR2 YENEEA. This CDR3 region has 14 residues. CDR3 DNA: TGTGCCAGCAGCTTGTCAGGAAGCACAGATACGCAGTATTTT. Translating gives CASSLSGSTDTQYF.

This rearrangement joins TRBV29-1 to TRBJ2-7; possible D gene TRBD2, 7 bases. Germline CDR1 SQVTM, CDR2 ANQGSEA. The CDR3 extends over 16 amino acids. The V gene lost 1 base and the J gene lost 4 bases, with 20 bases spanning the gap. Here the CDR3 reads CSVEGAAGHPLYEQYF. CDR3 bases: TGCAGCGTTGAAGGAGCAGCGGGACATCCTTTATACGAGCAGTACTTC.

The J gene is TRBJ2-5, the V gene TRBV6-6; D is unresolved. This CDR3 comprises 12 residues. Germline V gives CDR1 MNHNY, CDR2 SVGAGI (reference sequence). With 9 bases removed from V and 5 bases from J, the gap between germline ends came to 13 bases. The CDR3 DNA sequence: TGTGCCAGTGGGCCAGTGAAGGAGACCCAGTACTTC. This gives the protein CASGPVKETQYF.

The chain couples TRBV5-5 to TRBJ2-1, with D hard to call. CDR1 and CDR2 (germline): SGHKS, YYEKEE (reference sequence). The V end was cut by 6 bases, the J end by 7 bases, with 14 bases between. The CDR3 loop spans 13 amino acids. In DNA form, the CDR3 reads TGTGCCAGCAACTTCCCTTGGAGAAATGAGCAGTTCTTC. It codes for CASNFPWRNEQFF.

V gene TRBV7-8 combines with J gene TRBJ1-5; 12 nucleotides agree with TRBD1. CDR1 and CDR2 (germline): SGHVS, FQNEAQ. V was clipped by 5 bases and J by 4 bases; unmatched bases: 9. CDR3 size: 17 residues. The CDR3 bases are TGTGCCAGCAGCGGGGACAGGGGGCGCTTGCAGAATCAGCCCCAGCATTTT. Its translation: CASSGDRGRLQNQPQHF.

The chain is built from TRBV5-4 and TRBJ2-5, with D possibly being TRBD1 (5 bases). This CDR3 contains 14 residues. The germline CDR1 and CDR2 sequences are SGHNT and YYREEE (reference sequence). V was clipped by 3 bases and J by 1 base, with 10 bases between them. CDR3 bases: TGTGCCAGCAGCTCGGTTGGGGCCCAAGAGACCCAGTACTTC. Protein: CASSSVGAQETQYF.

This chain joins TRBV7-8 and TRBJ1-3; D is unclear. Germline V gene lookup returns CDR1 SGHVS and CDR2 FQNEAQ. The CDR3 is 19 amino acids. V dropped 5 bases and J dropped 0 bases, with 23 bases sitting between them. DNA for the CDR3: TGTGCCAGCAGCCTCCAACGAACCCCCGAGAAGATCTCTGGAAACACCATATATTTT. As protein: CASSLQRTPEKISGNTIYF.

Here the CDR3 reads CAVRQGCSPLHF. The CDR3 bases are TGTGCCGTTAGACAGGGTTGTTCACCCCTCCACTTT. The chain employs TRBV21-1 and TRBJ1-6; the table's D call of TRBD1 was not tested on the DNA. TRBV21-1 is a pseudogene segment. This CDR3 contains 12 residues.

The chain links TRBV7-9 to TRBJ1-1; D ambiguous. The germline gives CDR1 SEHNR, CDR2 FQNEAQ (reference sequence). This CDR3 contains 14 residues. The V end was cut by 1 base, the J end by 3 bases, with 9 bases between. CDR3 coding DNA: TGTGCCAGCAGCTTAGACGGTTATCACACTGAAGCTTTCTTT. Encoded protein: CASSLDGYHTEAFF.

J is TRBJ1-3 and V is TRBV7-9; possibly TRBD1 for D (5 bases). CDR1 and CDR2 from the germline V gene are SEHNR and FQNEAQ (reference sequence). There are 13 residues in the CDR3. CDR3 DNA sequence: TGTGCTGGGAAAAGGGGCTCTGGAAACACCATATATTTT. The encoded protein is CAGKRGSGNTIYF.

In its sample, this clone was seen a few times. J is TRBJ2-7 and V is TRBV19, with TRBD1 identical over 10 bases. This CDR3 has 16 amino acids. V lost 2 bases, J lost 3 bases, and 7 bases stayed unmatched. The germline V gene has CDR1 LNHDA and CDR2 SQIVND (reference sequence). CDR3 coding DNA: TGTGCCAGTAGTATATATAGGACAGGGGGAAACTACGAGCAGTACTTC. It translates to CASSIYRTGGNYEQYF.

The gene calls are TRBV27 and TRBJ1-1, with a tentative D call TRBD1 (5 bases). V was shortened by 3 bases and J by 4 bases, with 12 bases between the two germline ends. Germline V CDR1 and CDR2: MNHEY, SMNVEV (reference sequence). The CDR3 totals 14 residues. The CDR3 loop reads CASSLARGGTEAFF. The CDR3 DNA sequence: TGTGCCAGCAGTTTGGCCCGGGGGGGCACTGAAGCTTTCTTT.

The table lists this clone with a count of one. The chain couples TRBV29-1 to TRBJ1-5; 8 bases map to TRBD1. This CDR3 is 15 amino acids long. The V gene's germline CDR1 is SQVTM and CDR2 ANQGSEA. The V and J ends lost 4 bases and 1 base, in that order; junction bases with no gene match: 6. In nucleotides, the CDR3 is TGCAGCGTTGGATTACAGGGGGACAGCAATCAGCCCCAGCATTTT. Protein sequence: CSVGLQGDSNQPQHF.

V and J are TRBV6-5 and TRBJ2-7; D uncertain. The germline V gene has CDR1 MNHEY and CDR2 SVGAGI. The CDR3 extends over 13 amino acids. With 1 base removed from V and 2 bases from J, the gap between germline ends came to 6 bases. The CDR3 coding sequence is TGTGCCAGCAGTTACTTCCCCGCCTACGAGCAGTACTTC. It yields the protein CASSYFPAYEQYF.

This clone came up a few times. This chain connects TRBV19 to TRBJ2-7, with 11 positions matching TRBD2. The junction had 15 bases not matched to a gene; V was cut back by 10 bases and J by 4 bases. Germline V gene sequence: CDR1 LNHDA, CDR2 SQIVND (reference sequence). The CDR3 is 16 amino acids. The chain's CDR3 is CATSPFLAGGIYEQYF. The CDR3 DNA sequence: TGTGCCACCTCACCCTTCCTAGCGGGGGGCATATACGAGCAGTACTTC.

V and J are TRBV6-1 and TRBJ1-2; D gene ambiguous. V shed 3 bases and J shed 1 base, with 6 bases lying between them. Germline V gives CDR1 MNHNS, CDR2 SASEGT. This CDR3 contains 13 residues. CDR3 nucleotides: TGTGCCAGCAGTGAGGAGGGTAACTATGGCTACACCTTC. It encodes CASSEEGNYGYTF.

This clone appeared once. The V call is TRBV4-2, the J call TRBJ1-2; TRBD1 agrees at 8 bases. Trimming removed 1 base from V and 8 bases from J; junction bases left unmatched: 12. This CDR3 comprises 16 residues. Germline V gene lookup returns CDR1 LGHNA and CDR2 YNFKEQ. The CDR3 nucleotides are TGTGCCAGCAGCCAAGCTCCGGGGCAGGGGGCAGGGGGCTACACCTTC. Amino acid sequence: CASSQAPGQGAGGYTF.

V is TRBV21-1 and J is TRBJ2-7; TRBD1, the table's D call, lacks a check against the DNA. TRBV21-1 corresponds to a pseudogene. The CDR3 totals 17 residues. The chain's CDR3 is CASSKAHWTSSSYEQYF. CDR3 nucleotide sequence: TGTGCCAGCAGCAAAGCCCACTGGACATCTAGCTCCTACGAGCAGTACTTC.

This clone was recorded a few times. The rearrangement links TRBV27 to TRBJ2-3; TRBD2 agrees at 8 bases. There are 15 residues in the CDR3. CDR1 is MNHEY, CDR2 SMNVEV, per germline (reference sequence). V shed 6 bases, J shed 2 bases, and the junction held 7 bases outside the gene matches. The CDR3 spells CASSLLAGNTDTQYF. The CDR3 DNA reads as TGTGCCAGCAGCTTGTTAGCGGGAAACACAGATACGCAGTATTTT.

This chain uses TRBV28 with TRBJ1-2; 10 positions agree with TRBD1. The junction had 3 bases not matched to a gene; V was cut back by 3 bases and J by 2 bases. This CDR3 is 15 amino acids long. The V gene's germline CDR1 is MDHEN and CDR2 SYDVKM. The CDR3 loop is CASSFQTGGNYGYTF. The CDR3 DNA reads TGTGCCAGCAGTTTCCAGACAGGGGGCAACTATGGCTACACCTTC.

This clone has only a few counts. The V call is TRBV7-3, the J call TRBJ1-1, with D unresolved. Germline V gene sequence: CDR1 SGHTA, CDR2 FQGTGA. The length of the CDR3 is 13 residues. With 1 base removed from V and 4 bases from J, the gap between germline ends came to 7 bases. The CDR3 bases are TGTGCCAGCAGCTTAATTTCCGGCACTGAAGCTTTCTTT. Translating it yields CASSLISGTEAFF.

There are a few counts of this clone. J is TRBJ1-2 and V is TRBV4-1; 7 nucleotides line up with TRBD1. The V gene end was trimmed by 6 bases and the J gene end by 6 bases; junction bases not matched to a gene: 13. In germline, CDR1 is MGHRA, CDR2 YSYEKL. This CDR3 has 15 residues. CDR3 DNA sequence: TGCGCCAGCAGGGCCTCCACAGGGGATCGGCATGGCTACACCTTC. Its protein product is CASRASTGDRHGYTF.

The CDR3 sequence: CASSWHRDRNNEQFF. The CDR3, as DNA: TGCGCCAGCAGTTGGCACCGGGACAGAAACAATGAGCAGTTCTTC. J is TRBJ2-1 and V is TRBV23-1; 7 positions match TRBD1. TRBV23-1 carries the ORF label, with uncertain function. The CDR3 runs to 15 residues. With V trimmed by 5 bases and J by 5 bases, 9 bases remained unmatched.